These 4 T cell receptor beta chains originate from one sample sequenced in a study of regulatory T cells in long-lasting Graves disease. According to the study, TCR beta libraries were built with iRepertoire HTBI primers and CDR3-region Arm-PCR. TCRdb redid the calling of the multiplex PCR reads with MiXCR, one entry per CDR3 protein. The table lists approximately 560,000 distinct CDR3 sequences, around 15% of them singletons, with around 12% in the top ten. Time point meaning: newly diagnosed GD, antithyroid drugs for less than 3 months. TCR sequences were obtained from RNA taken from PBMCs. The sample was also reused in another study, on T cells in Graves' hyperthyroidism and ophthalmopathy.

Source: peripheral blood mononuclear cells (PBMCs), taken at new diagnosis, from a patient treated with antithyroid drugs. These receptors were collected from a man aged 18 to 30 with Graves disease.

This clonotype was counted many times. The gene calls are TRBV27 and TRBJ2-7, with 8 bases that match TRBD2. Looked up from germline, CDR1 is MNHEY and CDR2 is SMNVEV (reference sequence). V trimming: 6 bases; J trimming: 1 base; junction bases outside the gene matches: 8. The CDR3 loop spans 15 amino acids. The CDR3, as DNA: TGTGCCAGCAGGGGCGTGTCTAGCGGGTCCTACGAGCAGTACTTC. It is translated as CASRGVSSGSYEQYF.

At least ten counts were recorded for this clonotype. The chain uses TRBV6-1 and TRBJ1-5, with 9 nucleotides matching TRBD1. Germline V gene data show CDR1 as MNHNS and CDR2 as SASEGT. Unmatched junction bases numbered 15, after V lost 1 base and J lost 8 bases. The CDR3 runs 18 residues. The CDR3 sequence is CASSEGAAWTGADKPQHF. CDR3 coding DNA: TGTGCCAGCAGTGAAGGGGCGGCTTGGACAGGGGCTGATAAGCCCCAGCATTTT.

This clonotype was observed many times. V is TRBV6-1 and J is TRBJ1-1; D not certain. The germline CDR1 and CDR2 sequences are MNHNS and SASEGT. The CDR3 sequence is 12 residues long. V was trimmed by 3 bases and J by 4 bases, leaving 6 bases between them. CDR3 DNA: TGTGCCAGCAGTGAGGCCCGCACTGAAGCTTTCTTT. It specifies CASSEARTEAFF.

This clonotype appeared a few times. J is TRBJ2-3 and V is TRBV5-1; D is possibly TRBD1 (6 bases). Germline CDR1 reads SGHRS; CDR2 reads YFSETQ. The ends were cut back, 1 base at V and 5 bases at J, with 20 bases in the middle. The CDR3 is 17 residues long. This CDR3 reads CASSLRTASRFVDTQYF. In DNA, the CDR3 is TGCGCCAGCAGCTTGCGGACAGCCTCCCGATTTGTAGATACGCAGTATTTT.